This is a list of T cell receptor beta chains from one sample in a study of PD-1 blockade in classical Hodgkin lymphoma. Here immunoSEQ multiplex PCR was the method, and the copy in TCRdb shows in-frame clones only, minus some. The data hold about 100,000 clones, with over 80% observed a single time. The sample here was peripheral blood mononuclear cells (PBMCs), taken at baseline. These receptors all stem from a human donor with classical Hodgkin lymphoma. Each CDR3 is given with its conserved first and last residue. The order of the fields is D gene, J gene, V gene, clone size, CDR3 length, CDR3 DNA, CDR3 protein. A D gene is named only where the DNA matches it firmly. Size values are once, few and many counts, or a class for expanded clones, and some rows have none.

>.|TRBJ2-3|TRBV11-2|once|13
TGTGCGAGCGGGCTCTTTCCAACAGATACGCAGTATTTT
CASGLFPTDTQYF
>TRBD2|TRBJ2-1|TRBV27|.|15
TGTGCCAGCCAATGGTCTAGCGGGCCCAGGGATGAGCAGTTCTTC
CASQWSSGPRDEQFF
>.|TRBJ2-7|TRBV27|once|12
TGTGCCAGCAGTCCCGGACGGGACGAGCAGTACTTC
CASSPGRDEQYF
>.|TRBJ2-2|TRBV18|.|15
TGTGCCAGCTCACCAGGCCAGCCAGCAGCCGGGGAGCTGTTTTTT
CASSPGQPAAGELFF
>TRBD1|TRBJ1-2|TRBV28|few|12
TGTGCCACCGGGGACAGGGGCTATGGCTACACCTTC
CATGDRGYGYTF
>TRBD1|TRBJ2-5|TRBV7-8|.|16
TGTGCCAGCAGCCCTTTCCCCGGGACAGGGCAAGAGACCCAGTACTTC
CASSPFPGTGQETQYF
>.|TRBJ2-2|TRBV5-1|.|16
TGCGCCAGCAGCTTGGCCGGGGAGAGGGGACCCGGGGAGCTGTTTTTT
CASSLAGERGPGELFF
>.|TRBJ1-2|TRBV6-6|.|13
TGTGCCAGCAGCTTCGACAGGAGGGATGGCTACACCTTC
CASSFDRRDGYTF
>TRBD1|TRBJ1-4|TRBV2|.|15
TGTGCCAGCAGTGAAAGGACAGGGAAGAATGAAAAACTGTTTTTT
CASSERTGKNEKLFF
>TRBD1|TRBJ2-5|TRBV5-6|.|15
TGTGCCAGCAGCTTCCGACAGGGGCGGTGGGAGACCCAGTACTTC
CASSFRQGRWETQYF
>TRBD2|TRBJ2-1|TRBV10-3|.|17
TGTGCCATCAGGAGGACTAGCGGGTACAGGGGATTGGATGAGCAGTTCTTC
CAIRRTSGYRGLDEQFF
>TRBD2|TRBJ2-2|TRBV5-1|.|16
TGCGCCAGCAGCTTGGGACTAGCGGGAGTGATCGGGGAGCTGTTTTTT
CASSLGLAGVIGELFF
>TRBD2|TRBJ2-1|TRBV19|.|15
TGTGCCAGTAGTTTAGGACTAGGAGGCTACAATGAGCAGTTCTTC
CASSLGLGGYNEQFF